This T cell receptor beta chain was observed in a study of human T cells and chemical hapten exposure. Background on the study: Each patch test put 0.01% DPC on the upper back, and results were read at 6 days.

Time point of the sample: patch test 2, 6 weeks after DPC sensitization. The sample's treatment: therapeutic diphenylcyclopropenone sensitization with weekly scalp DPC. This CDR3 is built from 17 residues. The V segment lost 0 bases and the J segment 5 bases; nucleotides outside the gene matches: 7. CDR1 is LGHNA, CDR2 YSLEER, per germline. For the library, individual cDNA molecules each received unique molecular identifiers. Each CDR3 protein is one row after TCRdb ran MiXCR on the RACE reads. The sample consists of roughly 96,000 distinct CDR3 sequences, roughly a tenth of them appearing once. This TCR was recovered from a middle-aged woman with alopecia areata. Some clones in this sample may be carry-over from other donors' samples. The sample here was whole blood, taken in connection with sensitization to the hapten diphenylcyclopropenone (DPC). The chain has TRBV4-3 and TRBJ2-1; 10 bases agree with TRBD2. Here the CDR3 reads CASSQEILTSGNNEQFF. The CDR3 DNA is TGCGCCAGCAGCCAAGAAATTCTAACTAGCGGGAACAATGAGCAGTTCTTC.